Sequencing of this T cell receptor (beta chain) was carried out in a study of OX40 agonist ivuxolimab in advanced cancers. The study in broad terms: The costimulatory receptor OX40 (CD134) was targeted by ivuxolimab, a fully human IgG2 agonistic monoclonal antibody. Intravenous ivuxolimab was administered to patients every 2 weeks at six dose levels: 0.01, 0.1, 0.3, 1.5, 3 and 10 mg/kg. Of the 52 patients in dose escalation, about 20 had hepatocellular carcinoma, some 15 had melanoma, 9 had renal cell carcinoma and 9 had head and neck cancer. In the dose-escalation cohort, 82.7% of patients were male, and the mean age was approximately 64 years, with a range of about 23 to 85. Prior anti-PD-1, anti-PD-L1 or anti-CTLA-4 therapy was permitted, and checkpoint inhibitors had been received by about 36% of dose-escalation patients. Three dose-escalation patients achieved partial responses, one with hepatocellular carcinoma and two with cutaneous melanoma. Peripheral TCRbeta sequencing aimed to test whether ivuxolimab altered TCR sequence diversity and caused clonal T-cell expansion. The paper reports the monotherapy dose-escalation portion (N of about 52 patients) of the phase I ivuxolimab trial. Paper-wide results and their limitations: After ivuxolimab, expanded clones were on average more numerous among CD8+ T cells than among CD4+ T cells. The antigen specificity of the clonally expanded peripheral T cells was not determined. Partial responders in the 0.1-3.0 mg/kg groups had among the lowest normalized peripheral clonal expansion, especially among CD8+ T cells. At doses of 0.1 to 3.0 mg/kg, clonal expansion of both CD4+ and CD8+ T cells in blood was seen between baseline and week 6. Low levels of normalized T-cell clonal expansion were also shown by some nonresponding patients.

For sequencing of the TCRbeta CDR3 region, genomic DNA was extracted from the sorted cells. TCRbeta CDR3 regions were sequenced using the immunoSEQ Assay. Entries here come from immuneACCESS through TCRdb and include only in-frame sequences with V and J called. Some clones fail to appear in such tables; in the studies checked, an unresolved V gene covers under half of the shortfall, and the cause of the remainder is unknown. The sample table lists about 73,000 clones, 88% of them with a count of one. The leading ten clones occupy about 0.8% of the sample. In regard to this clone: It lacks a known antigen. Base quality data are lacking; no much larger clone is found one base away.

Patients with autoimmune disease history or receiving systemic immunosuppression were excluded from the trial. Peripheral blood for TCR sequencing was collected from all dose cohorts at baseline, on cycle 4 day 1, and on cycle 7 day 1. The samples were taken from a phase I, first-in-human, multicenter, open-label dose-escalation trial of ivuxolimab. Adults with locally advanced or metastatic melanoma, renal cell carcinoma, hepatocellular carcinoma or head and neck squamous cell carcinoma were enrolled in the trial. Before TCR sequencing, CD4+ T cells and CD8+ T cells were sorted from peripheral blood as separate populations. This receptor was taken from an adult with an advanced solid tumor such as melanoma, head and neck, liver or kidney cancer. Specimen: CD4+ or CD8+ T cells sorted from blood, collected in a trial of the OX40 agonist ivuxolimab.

The CDR3 in this case is CASSYKASGNQPQHF. The DNA reads as follows: TGTGCCAGCAGTTACAAGGCATCGGGCAATCAGCCCCAGCATTTT. The chain couples TRBV6-5 to TRBJ1-5; confidence is insufficient to name the D gene. The CDR3 contains 15 residues, cysteine and phenylalanine counted. The sequence is cut down to CDR3 DNA, 45 bases in frame from base 1. According to the germline V gene, CDR1 reads MNHEY and CDR2 reads SVGAGI. The trim is 2 bases for V and 2 bases for J, with a gap of 10 bases between the germline ends.